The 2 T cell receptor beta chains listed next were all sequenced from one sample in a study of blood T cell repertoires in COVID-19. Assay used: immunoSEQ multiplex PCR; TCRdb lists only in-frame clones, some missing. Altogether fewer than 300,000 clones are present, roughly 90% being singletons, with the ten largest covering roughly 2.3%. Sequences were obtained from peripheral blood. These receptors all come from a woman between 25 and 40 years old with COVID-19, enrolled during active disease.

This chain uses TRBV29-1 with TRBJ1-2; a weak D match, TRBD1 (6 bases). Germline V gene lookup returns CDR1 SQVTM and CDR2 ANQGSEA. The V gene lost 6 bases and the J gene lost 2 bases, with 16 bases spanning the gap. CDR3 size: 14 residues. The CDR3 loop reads CSVTGKQGNYGYTF. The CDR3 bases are TGCAGCGTAACCGGGAAACAGGGAAACTATGGCTACACCTTC. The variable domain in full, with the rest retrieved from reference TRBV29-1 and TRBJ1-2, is SAVISQKPSRDICQRGTSLTIQCQVDSQVTMMFWYRQQPGQSLTLIATANQGSEATYESGFVIDKFPISRPNLTFSTLTVSNMSPEDSSIYLCSVTGKQGNYGYTFGSGTRLTVV.

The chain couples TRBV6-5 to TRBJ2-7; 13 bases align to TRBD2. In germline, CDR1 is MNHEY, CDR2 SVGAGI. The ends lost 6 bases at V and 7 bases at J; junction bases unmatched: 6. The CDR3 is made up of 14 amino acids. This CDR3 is CASRSPGLAGEQYF. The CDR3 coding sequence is TGTGCCAGCAGGTCTCCGGGACTAGCGGGAGAGCAGTACTTC.